A single sample gave rise to the 32 T cell receptor beta chains below, sequenced in a study of molecular identifiers for immune sequencing clone quantification. TCRdb re-derived calls from the PCR reads in MiXCR, one entry per CDR3 protein. The sample lists about 54,000 distinct CDR3 sequences, 20% to 25% occurring once. Sequencing was performed on naive CD8+ T cells from blood, with Jurkat cell RNA spiked in. Indicated subset: FACS-sorted CD8+CD4-CCR7+CD45RA+ naive T cells. Receptors were obtained from a human donor in good health. Some libraries in this study had Jurkat cell RNA spiked in.

Many counts were recorded for this clonotype. The chain joins TRBV5-6 to TRBJ1-5; D remains ambiguous. The V gene lost 3 bases and the J gene lost 4 bases, with 8 bases spanning the gap. Germline CDR1 and CDR2: SGHDT and YYEEEE. The CDR3 sequence is 13 residues long. CDR3 in amino acids: CASSWAANQPQHF. DNA for the CDR3: TGTGCCAGCAGCTGGGCAGCAAATCAGCCCCAGCATTTT.

This chain connects TRBV19 to TRBJ2-1; TRBD2 matches at 9 bases. The J segment lost 6 bases and the V segment lost 5 bases, leaving 8 bases of the junction unmatched. The CDR3 is made up of 15 amino acids. Germline V gene sequence: CDR1 LNHDA, CDR2 SQIVND (reference sequence). As DNA, the CDR3 is TGTGCCAGTAGTGGTAGCGGGAGTGCCCTCAATGAGCAGTTCTTC. Translation: CASSGSGSALNEQFF.

The chain recombines TRBV11-2 with TRBJ2-7; D may be TRBD1 (7 bases). Trimming left V 3 bases short and J 2 bases short, with 14 bases between. Germline V gene data show CDR1 as SGHAT and CDR2 as FQNNGV. The CDR3 contains 15 residues. The CDR3 reads CASSFFRGAPYEQYF. The CDR3 nucleotides read TGTGCCAGCAGCTTTTTCAGGGGGGCCCCCTACGAGCAGTACTTC.

In the case of this clonotype: This may come from a read error, since a much larger clone is one base off. This chain joins TRBV20-1 and TRBJ2-7, with a possible D match to TRBD1 (6 bases). The germline V gene has CDR1 DFQATT and CDR2 SNEGSKA (reference sequence). The germline V and J ends were trimmed by 6 bases and 5 bases, with 11 bases remaining between them. This CDR3 region has 11 residues. CDR3 amino acids: CSARDNHEQYF. The CDR3 DNA sequence: TGCAGTGCGAGGGACAACCACGAGCAGTACTTC.

A word on this clonotype: A much larger clone differs from this one at a single base, so this may be a read error. J is TRBJ1-2 and V is TRBV5-3, with D possibly TRBD1 on 6 matching bases. TRBV5-3 is recorded as an ORF, its role being uncertain. The CDR3 extends over 16 amino acids. Trimming took 8 bases from V and 1 from J, leaving 21 bases between them. DNA of the CDR3: TGTGCCAGCAGGCTGGGGAGGAACAGGGATAACTATGGCTACACCTTC. Protein product: CASRLGRNRDNYGYTF.

This clonotype showed up many times. The chain uses TRBV9 and TRBJ2-1; 9 nucleotides agree with TRBD2. Per germline, CDR1 SGDLS and CDR2 YYNGEE. This CDR3 contains 12 residues. With 0 bases clipped from V and 14 bases from J, the junction kept 3 bases outside the gene matches. The CDR3 reads CASSVGTSEEFF. In DNA form, the CDR3 reads TGTGCCAGCAGCGTAGGGACTAGCGAGGAGTTCTTC.

On this clonotype: The conserved final phenylalanine or tryptophan is absent from the CDR3, which likely points to a read error. CDR3 amino acids: CASSYAYNADTQYL. The CDR3 coding sequence is TGTGCCAGCAGTTACGCCTACAATGCAGATACGCAGTATCTT. The V and J genes are TRBV6-6 and TRBJ2-3; D not resolved. The CDR3 spans 14 residues. Germline CDR1 reads MNHNY; CDR2 reads SVGAGI (reference sequence). V lost 2 bases, J lost 4 bases, and 10 bases lay in between.

The rearrangement joins TRBV19 to TRBJ1-5; tentatively, D is TRBD1 (6 bases). The length of the CDR3 is 17 residues. Trimming removed 6 bases from V and 4 bases from J, with 22 bases in between. Germline V lookup: CDR1 LNHDA, CDR2 SQIVND (reference sequence). CDR3 amino acids: CASRTYWDNPLNQPQHF. The CDR3 DNA follows: TGTGCCAGTAGAACTTATTGGGACAACCCGTTGAATCAGCCCCAGCATTTT.

This clonotype was recorded many times. The chain carries TRBV10-3 and TRBJ2-6; D ambiguous. The CDR3 covers 19 residues. The ends were cut back, 0 bases at V and 1 base at J, with 16 bases in the middle. Germline CDR1 and CDR2: ENHRY and SYGVKD. The CDR3 region has the DNA TGTGCCATCAGTGAGTCGTTAGGCCAATCTCTATCTGGGGCCAACGTCCTGACTTTC. Translating it yields CAISESLGQSLSGANVLTF.

This clonotype was seen many times. The chain recombines TRBV7-9 with TRBJ1-1; D uncertain. CDR1 is SEHNR, CDR2 FQNEAQ, per germline (reference sequence). The CDR3 length is 16 residues. Deletions cut 6 bases from V and 0 bases from J, with 17 bases between. As DNA, the CDR3 is TGTGCCAGCAGACCCTCTACAGACACGATGAACACTGAAGCTTTCTTT. The encoded protein is CASRPSTDTMNTEAFF.

To note about this clonotype: A much larger clonotype is one base distant, so this may be a read error. The genes are TRBV30 and TRBJ2-3; D is undetermined. CDR3 length equals 14 residues. Per germline, CDR1 GTSNPN and CDR2 SVGIG (reference sequence). This chain's CDR3 is CAWSVVGFTDAQYF. CDR3 coding DNA: TGTGCCTGGAGTGTAGTTGGTTTCACAGATGCGCAGTATTTT.

Comments on this clonotype: With a much larger clone just one base away, this may be a read error. The chain employs TRBV13 and TRBJ1-1, with D tentatively TRBD1 (6 bases). This CDR3 spans 14 amino acids. The germline CDR1 and CDR2 sequences are PRHDT and FYEKMQ (reference sequence). CDR3: CTSSSPDRNTEAFF. The CDR3 bases are TGTACCAGCAGCTCACCGGACAGGAACACTGAAGCTTTCTTT.

This clonotype was recorded at least ten times. The J gene is TRBJ2-4, the V gene TRBV11-2; no reliable D call. This CDR3 is 11 amino acids long. Per germline, CDR1 SGHAT and CDR2 FQNNGV. Trimming removed 5 bases at V and 6 bases at J, with 5 bases between. Here the CDR3 DNA reads TGTGCCAGCAGCCAATCAAACATTCAGTACTTC. Its protein is CASSQSNIQYF.

V is TRBV20-1 and J is TRBJ2-7; 11 bases match TRBD2. The CDR3 is 16 residues long. Germline CDR1 is DFQATT and CDR2 is SNEGSKA (reference sequence). The junction had 7 bases not matched to a gene; V was cut back by 0 bases and J by 3 bases. The chain's CDR3 is CSARDRGTSGLYEQYF. The DNA for the CDR3 is TGCAGTGCTAGAGATCGGGGGACTAGCGGCCTCTACGAGCAGTACTTC.

This clonotype occurred many times. V is TRBV7-9 and J is TRBJ2-7; D assignment may be TRBD1 or TRBD2 (7 bases each). Trimming pared 5 bases from V and 5 bases from J, leaving 13 bases between. The CDR3 totals 13 residues. CDR1 and CDR2 from the germline V gene are SEHNR and FQNEAQ (reference sequence). The CDR3 spells CASSLTGRDEQYF. The CDR3 DNA reads TGTGCCAGCAGCCTGACAGGGAGGGACGAGCAGTACTTC.

This clonotype was counted only a few times. A much larger clone differs by one base, so this may be a read error. The chain joins TRBV4-1 to TRBJ2-7, with 8 nucleotides matching TRBD1. The ends lost 2 bases at V and 6 bases at J; junction bases unmatched: 9. The V gene's germline CDR1 is MGHRA and CDR2 YSYEKL. The CDR3 has 15 residues. The CDR3 region is CASSQQAHTGGEQYF. CDR3 DNA: TGCGCCAGCAGCCAACAGGCACATACAGGGGGCGAGCAGTACTTC.

There are a few counts of this clonotype. The germline gene is not matched at one end of the junction; a read error may be the cause. The rearrangement joins TRBV6-2 or TRBV6-3 to TRBJ2-2, with D maybe TRBD2 (5 bases). The CDR3 loop spans 13 amino acids. Germline assignment: CDR1 MNHEY and CDR2 SVGEGT. Written as DNA, the CDR3 is TGTGCCAGCACCCTGCTGGAGACCGGGGAGCTGCTTTTT. Translating it yields CASTLLETGELLF.

Remarks on this clonotype: A much larger clone lies one base from this, so it may be a read error. The chain is built from TRBV19 and TRBJ2-5; maybe TRBD1 (5 bases). This CDR3 contains 13 residues. Germline V gene sequence: CDR1 LNHDA, CDR2 SQIVND (reference sequence). Trimming removed 2 bases at V and 5 bases at J, with 9 bases between. The CDR3 is CASSIWAGETQYF. CDR3 bases: TGTGCCAGTAGTATATGGGCAGGGGAGACCCAGTACTTC.

In this sample, this clonotype turned up many times. CDR3 coding DNA: TGTGCCAGCAGTGAATCCCAGGGAACTGGAAACACCATATATTTT. Its translation is CASSESQGTGNTIYF. This chain uses TRBV2 with TRBJ1-3; D might be TRBD1 (5 bases). Per the germline V gene, CDR1 is SNHLY and CDR2 is FYNNEI. The CDR3 is 15 amino acids. V was clipped by 2 bases and J by 2 bases, with 10 bases between them.

The genes are TRBV12-5 and TRBJ2-1; 9 positions match TRBD2. Trimming took 5 bases from V and 9 from J; bases not matched to a gene: 5. CDR3 length: 13 residues. In germline, CDR1 is LGHNT, CDR2 FRNRAP. CDR3 sequence reads: CASGLGLAGEQFF. CDR3 DNA: TGTGCTAGTGGTCTGGGACTAGCTGGTGAGCAGTTCTTC.

This clonotype was recorded many times. The DNA of the CDR3 is TGCGCCAGCAGCCCACTAGCGGGGTACACCGGGGAGCTGTTTTTT. Its translation is CASSPLAGYTGELFF. The chain is built from TRBV4-1 and TRBJ2-2; 10 bases match TRBD2. Germline V CDR1 and CDR2: MGHRA, YSYEKL. The length of the CDR3 is 15 residues. The V segment lost 4 bases and the J segment 3 bases; nucleotides outside the gene matches: 2.

This clonotype was detected ten times or more. V and J are TRBV25-1 and TRBJ2-7; D is unclear. The CDR3 loop spans 13 amino acids. The germline CDR1 and CDR2 sequences are MGHDK and SYGVNS. Trimming took off 2 bases at V and 9 bases at J, with 14 bases between the two ends. The CDR3 region is CASSEPEWSGQYF. The CDR3 region has the DNA TGTGCCAGCAGTGAACCAGAATGGTCGGGGCAGTACTTC.

This clonotype showed up many times. The chain employs TRBV12-3 or TRBV12-4 and TRBJ2-3; no clear D gene. V shed 6 bases and J shed 4 bases, with 5 bases lying between them. The CDR3 runs 11 residues. The CDR3 spells CASSTADTQYF. The CDR3 region has the DNA TGTGCCAGCAGCACAGCAGATACGCAGTATTTT.

Ten or more counts support this clonotype. The gene calls are TRBV29-1 and TRBJ2-6; D assignment may be TRBD1 or TRBD2 (5 bases each). The CDR3 runs 19 residues. V lost 7 bases and J 3 bases, leaving 28 bases between the germline ends. Per the germline V gene, CDR1 is SQVTM and CDR2 is ANQGSEA. The chain's CDR3 is CSDERKGRRILYGANVLTF. The CDR3 nucleotides read TGCAGCGACGAAAGAAAGGGACGTCGTATCTTATATGGGGCCAACGTCCTGACTTTC. Drawing the rest from reference TRBV29-1 and TRBJ2-6, the complete variable domain is SAVISQKPSRDICQRGTSLTIQCQVDSQVTMMFWYRQQPGQSLTLIATANQGSEATYESGFVIDKFPISRPNLTFSTLTVSNMSPEDSSIYLCSDERKGRRILYGANVLTFGAGSRLTVL.

With regard to this clonotype: A much larger clone is a single base away; this may be a read error. V is TRBV27 and J is TRBJ1-1, with TRBD1 as a possible D gene (5 bases). The germline gives CDR1 MNHEY, CDR2 SMNVEV (reference sequence). The CDR3 contains 13 residues. In nucleotides, the CDR3 is TGTGCCAGCGGGGGAACCACGAACACTGCAGCTTTCTTT. Its translation is CASGGTTNTAAFF.

This clonotype was seen repeatedly, ten times or more. This chain uses TRBV4-1 with TRBJ2-3; D remains unclear. V was shortened by 0 bases and J by 2 bases, with 9 bases between the two germline ends. CDR3 length equals 15 residues. Germline V lookup: CDR1 MGHRA, CDR2 YSYEKL. Here the CDR3 DNA reads TGCGCCAGCAGCCAAGATCCTGGACCCACAGATACGCAGTATTTT. Translating it yields CASSQDPGPTDTQYF.

This clonotype has only a few counts. One end of the junction does not line up with germline, which may come from a read error. The V gene is TRBV27, the J gene TRBJ2-1; D is ambiguous. This CDR3 comprises 12 residues. Germline V gives CDR1 MNHEY, CDR2 SMNVEV (reference sequence). CDR3 DNA sequence: TGTGCCAGCAGTTTAGTTGGGAATGAGCGGTTCTTC. Its translation is CASSLVGNERFF.

This clonotype was counted many times. The chain joins TRBV6-2 or TRBV6-3 to TRBJ1-1; no clear D. The length of the CDR3 is 12 residues. The V end was cut by 1 base, the J end by 7 bases, with 7 bases between. Germline lookup yields CDR1 MNHEY and CDR2 SVGEGT. The CDR3 coding sequence is TGTGCCAGCAGTTACTGGGCAGGTGAAGCTTTCTTT. Its translation is CASSYWAGEAFF.

This clonotype was observed many times. The rearrangement links TRBV24-1 to TRBJ2-3, with TRBD1 as a possible D gene (5 bases). The CDR3 has 19 residues. CDR1 is KGHDR and CDR2 is SFDVKD in the germline V gene. V lost 0 bases to trimming and J lost 4 bases, with 22 bases between them. The CDR3 DNA reads TGTGCCACCAGTGATTTGCAGGGTGGACACGGTGTTGTCGCAGATACGCAGTATTTT. Protein sequence: CATSDLQGGHGVVADTQYF.

Notes on this clonotype: It may be a read error: a sequence one base away is much more abundant. The chain recombines TRBV7-6 with TRBJ2-3, with 8 bases fitting TRBD1. This CDR3 has 14 amino acids. The germline V gene encodes CDR1 SGHVS and CDR2 FNYEAQ. For the CDR3, the DNA is TGTGCCAGCAGCTTAGTTGGGGGGACAGGTACGCAGTATTTT. Protein sequence: CASSLVGGTGTQYF.

CDR3 nucleotide sequence: TGTGCCAGCAGTTTCCAAAATCAGCCCCAGCATTTT. Protein sequence: CASSFQNQPQHF. The gene calls are TRBV27 and TRBJ1-5; D is uncertain. CDR3 length: 12 amino acids. Germline loops: CDR1 MNHEY, CDR2 SMNVEV (reference sequence). V lost 3 bases and J 4 bases, leaving 4 bases between the germline ends.

This clonotype has only a few counts. This rearrangement joins TRBV11-2 to TRBJ1-5, with D tentatively TRBD1 (5 bases). Germline assignment: CDR1 SGHAT and CDR2 FQNNGV. V lost 1 base and J 6 bases, leaving 16 bases between the germline ends. The CDR3 spans 16 residues. CDR3 region: CASSLGAGVYSQPQHF. In DNA form, the CDR3 reads TGTGCCAGCAGCTTAGGTGCGGGGGTCTACAGTCAGCCCCAGCATTTT.